The T cell receptor (beta chain) under discussion was sequenced for a study of blood T cell repertoires in COVID-19. Study at large: The origin of the acute and convalescent COVID-19 samples was the United States, Italy and Spain. T cells, B-cell-depleted T cells, or PBMCs provided the cDNA or gDNA that served as material.

Original methodology: Estimates of nucleated cell counts were drawn from the amplification of reference gene primers. TCRdb's copy holds only in-frame clones and misses some; the assay was immunoSEQ multiplex PCR. D and trimming were read from the DNA, whereas the V and J calls and clone size are those reported in that table. This sample has around 94,000 clones, with approximately 88% found just once. This CDR3 has 13 amino acids. Trimming cost V 0 bases and J 3 bases, with 5 bases left between them. CDR1 is MNHEY, CDR2 SVGEGT, per germline. Sequenced: peripheral blood. This TCR came from a human donor in a cohort sampled during active COVID-19. The V and J genes are TRBV6-2 or TRBV6-3 and TRBJ1-1; D unclear. The CDR3 region is CASSYSGYTEAFF. CDR3 DNA: TGTGCCAGCAGTTACTCCGGTTACACTGAAGCTTTCTTT.